This T cell receptor beta chain was profiled in a study of PD-L1 blockade in urothelial cancer. For the study at large: Among blood samples, the median T cell count was approximately 150,000.

Overall study findings and caveats: Blood clones associated with the tumor expanded more at 3 weeks in durable-benefit patients.

Patients had urothelial carcinoma that was locally advanced or metastatic. Measured with immunoSEQ multiplex PCR; TCRdb has only the in-frame clones, and not every one. The profile covers about 51,000 clones, with approximately 86% appearing a single time and about a sixth taken by the ten largest. CDR1 ENHRY and CDR2 SYGVKD come from the germline V gene. This CDR3 has 14 residues. Unmatched junction bases numbered 6, after V lost 6 bases and J lost 3 bases. With respect to this clone: What it recognizes is unknown.

The sequence derives from a man aged 60-69 years with urothelial cancer. The source was PBMCs, collected around atezolizumab (anti-PD-L1) treatment. V is TRBV10-3 and J is TRBJ1-1, with 8 bases aligning to TRBD1. In DNA, the CDR3 is TGTGCCATCAGGACAGGGGATCTGCACACTGAAGCTTTCTTT. Its translation is CAIRTGDLHTEAFF.